A single sample is the source of the 2 T cell receptor beta chains below, sequenced in a study of metastatic and nonmetastatic thyroid tumors. All patients reached thyroid surgery having received no treatment beforehand. TCRdb re-processed the PCR reads through MiXCR. The table lists under 20,000 clones, roughly 17% of them singletons. Sequenced input: blood. These receptors were taken from a male donor with papillary thyroid cancer or a benign thyroid nodule (not recorded which). Some clones in this sample may be carry-over from other donors' samples.

This clone has a count of ten or more. This CDR3 is CASSLVGRGLGDTQYF. The CDR3 DNA reads TGTGCCAGCAGCTTAGTTGGCAGGGGACTCGGGGATACGCAGTATTTT. This chain uses TRBV7-9 with TRBJ2-3; D could derive from TRBD1 or TRBD2 (6 bases each). The CDR3 runs to 16 residues. Germline-derived CDR1 and CDR2 are SEHNR and FQNEAQ (reference sequence). V was trimmed by 1 base and J by 6 bases, leaving 17 bases between them.

This clone was found many times. V usage is TRBV5-1 and J usage is TRBJ2-7; 14 bases are shared with TRBD2. In germline, CDR1 is SGHRS, CDR2 YFSETQ. This CDR3 is built from 15 residues. The ends lost 2 bases at V and 6 bases at J; junction bases unmatched: 4. The CDR3 is CASSLGLAGGVEQYF. The CDR3 DNA sequence: TGCGCCAGCAGCTTAGGACTAGCGGGAGGTGTCGAGCAGTACTTC.